This is a list of T cell receptor beta chains from one sample in a study of Ad26.COV2.S vaccination and SARS-CoV-2 variants. The protocol was immunoSEQ multiplex PCR, while the TCRdb copy is restricted to in-frame clones and leaves out a portion. The data hold 200,000 to 300,000 clones, with roughly 89% observed a single time. The material was peripheral blood, obtained in a trial of Ad26.COV2.S vaccine versus placebo. These receptors came from a person aged 18-60 years who received the Ad26.COV2.S COVID-19 vaccine or a placebo. Each CDR3 is given with its conserved first and last residue. Each record gives: D gene, V gene, clone size, J gene, CDR3 protein, CDR3 DNA. D genes are given only for firm matches. Some rows mark clone size as missing; the rest say once, few, many or name a class of expanded clone.

TRBD1	TRBV4-2	once	TRBJ2-5	CASSQVTGGRETQYF	TGTGCCAGCAGCCAAGTGACAGGGGGCAGGGAGACCCAGTACTTC
TRBD1	TRBV9	.	TRBJ2-7	CASSVGQGRAYEQYF	TGTGCCAGCAGCGTCGGACAGGGGCGAGCCTACGAGCAGTACTTC
TRBD1	TRBV20-1	.	TRBJ1-2	CSASTGAGGGYTF	TGCAGTGCTAGTACGGGGGCAGGGGGCGGCTACACCTTC
.	TRBV4-3	.	TRBJ2-7	CASSQGSRRGYEQYF	TGCGCCAGCAGCCAAGGGTCACGGCGGGGCTACGAGCAGTACTTC
TRBD2	TRBV20-1	.	TRBJ2-4	CSASRPSGSLENIQYF	TGCAGTGCTAGTAGGCCTAGCGGGAGTTTGGAAAACATTCAGTACTTC
.	TRBV6-1	few	TRBJ2-1	CASSEAGRSNEQFF	TGTGCCAGCAGTGAAGCGGGCCGGAGCAATGAGCAGTTCTTC
.	TRBV5-6	.	TRBJ1-1	CASSLERVWGQNTEAFF	TGTGCCAGCAGCTTGGAACGGGTGTGGGGACAGAACACTGAAGCTTTCTTT
TRBD1	TRBV6-6	few	TRBJ1-1	CASSTGQTNTEAFF	TGTGCCAGCAGTACGGGACAGACGAACACTGAAGCTTTCTTT
.	TRBV12-3/TRBV12-4	.	TRBJ1-2	CASSQQSNYGYTF	TGTGCCAGCAGCCAACAGAGCAACTATGGCTACACCTTC
.	TRBV13	.	TRBJ1-2	CASSLLNREGYGYTF	TGTGCCAGCAGCTTACTGAACAGGGAGGGTTATGGCTACACCTTC
.	TRBV19	.	TRBJ1-5	CATGESNQPQHF	TGTGCCACAGGGGAGAGCAATCAGCCCCAGCATTTT
.	TRBV6-5	few	TRBJ1-1	CASRDSIPEAFF	TGTGCCAGCAGGGACAGTATCCCTGAAGCTTTCTTT
.	TRBV3-1/TRBV3-2	.	TRBJ1-2	CASSQVIYGYTF	TGTGCCAGCAGCCAAGTAATCTATGGCTACACCTTC
.	TRBV2	once	TRBJ1-2	CASTLQGPSNYGYTF	TGTGCCAGCACCTTACAGGGCCCCTCTAACTATGGCTACACCTTC
TRBD1	TRBV7-9	.	TRBJ1-4	CASSLKAGGNEKLFF	TGTGCCAGCAGCTTAAAGGCAGGGGGGAATGAAAAACTGTTTTTT
.	TRBV7-9	.	TRBJ1-2	CASSLVQVAGYTF	TGTGCCAGCAGCTTAGTGCAGGTAGCTGGCTACACCTTC
.	TRBV5-4	.	TRBJ2-3	CASSLTTLPSTDTQYF	TGTGCCAGCAGCTTAACTACCCTACCTAGCACAGATACGCAGTATTTT
TRBD1	TRBV7-9	once	TRBJ1-6	CASSRTDRVENSPLHF	TGTGCCAGCAGCCGGACTGACAGGGTGGAAAATTCACCCCTCCACTTT
.	TRBV20-1	.	TRBJ1-4	CSASNSEKLFF	TGCAGTGCTAGCAATAGTGAAAAACTGTTTTTT
TRBD1	TRBV4-3	.	TRBJ1-1	CASSQNTGGYGEAFF	TGCGCCAGCAGCCAAAACACAGGGGGCTACGGTGAAGCTTTCTTT
TRBD2	TRBV15	.	TRBJ2-1	CATSRDGRGWQFF	TGTGCCACCAGCAGAGATGGGAGGGGCTGGCAGTTCTTC
TRBD2	TRBV19	.	TRBJ2-2	CASSDLGLAGGIGELFF	TGTGCCAGTAGTGACCTGGGACTAGCGGGAGGGATCGGGGAGCTGTTTTTT
.	TRBV18	.	TRBJ2-5	CASSPDSRETQYF	TGTGCCAGCTCACCCGACAGCAGGGAGACCCAGTACTTC
.	TRBV5-4	.	TRBJ1-1	CASSFDGVVVHAFF	TGTGCCAGCAGCTTTGATGGGGTGGTGGTTCACGCTTTCTTT
TRBD2	TRBV7-3	.	TRBJ2-7	CASSMTSGGTYEQYF	TGTGCCAGCAGCATGACTAGCGGGGGCACCTACGAGCAGTACTTC
.	TRBV21-1	.	TRBJ2-6	CASSTSGEGSGANVLTF	TGTGCCAGCAGCACTAGCGGGGAAGGATCTGGGGCCAACGTCCTGACTTTC
.	TRBV6-5	.	TRBJ1-4	CATSRGGDEKLFF	TGTGCCACCTCAAGGGGGGGCGATGAAAAACTGTTTTTT
.	TRBV4-1	few	TRBJ1-2	CASSQVTAGGYTF	TGCGCCAGCAGCCAGGTGACTGCGGGAGGCTACACCTTC
TRBD2	TRBV27	.	TRBJ2-5	CASSSGLAGGPWETQYF	TGTGCCAGCAGTTCCGGACTAGCGGGGGGGCCTTGGGAGACCCAGTACTTC
TRBD2	TRBV7-2	.	TRBJ2-3	CASSPSGLAGDTQYF	TGTGCCAGCAGCCCCTCGGGACTAGCGGGAGATACGCAGTATTTT
.	TRBV24-1	once	TRBJ1-2	CATSDYRGPRGNYGYTF	TGTGCCACCAGTGATTACCGGGGCCCGCGGGGGAACTATGGCTACACCTTC
.	TRBV19	.	TRBJ2-2	CASSDRGNTGELFF	TGTGCCAGTAGTGACCGGGGGAACACCGGGGAGCTGTTTTTT
TRBD1	TRBV7-9	.	TRBJ1-2	CASSHGDSTFYGYTF	TGTGCCAGCAGCCACGGGGACAGTACTTTCTATGGCTACACCTTC
TRBD2	TRBV5-1	.	TRBJ2-2	CASSFRLLERGVTGELFF	TGCGCCAGCAGCTTCAGACTATTGGAGCGGGGGGTCACCGGGGAGCTGTTTTTT
TRBD2	TRBV9	.	TRBJ2-1	CASSVATSGGYNEQFF	TGTGCCAGCAGCGTAGCGACTAGCGGGGGCTACAATGAGCAGTTCTTC
TRBD2	TRBV7-2	.	TRBJ2-3	CASSPRAGGLVSDTQYF	TGTGCCAGCAGCCCGCGAGCGGGGGGGCTCGTCTCAGATACGCAGTATTTT
.	TRBV19	few	TRBJ1-3	CASSFRTVTGSGNTIYF	TGTGCCAGTAGTTTTCGGACCGTGACAGGATCTGGAAACACCATATATTTT
.	TRBV3-1/TRBV3-2	once	TRBJ2-1	CASSQGGGGSFANEQFF	TGTGCCAGCAGCCAAGGAGGGGGGGGCTCTTTCGCCAATGAGCAGTTCTTC
.	TRBV6-2/TRBV6-3	.	TRBJ1-2	CASSYSEGPGGYTF	TGTGCCAGCAGTTACTCGGAAGGACCGGGGGGCTACACCTTC
TRBD1	TRBV19	.	TRBJ1-5	CASRRGQGAQPQHF	TGTGCCAGTAGACGCGGACAGGGGGCTCAGCCCCAGCATTTT